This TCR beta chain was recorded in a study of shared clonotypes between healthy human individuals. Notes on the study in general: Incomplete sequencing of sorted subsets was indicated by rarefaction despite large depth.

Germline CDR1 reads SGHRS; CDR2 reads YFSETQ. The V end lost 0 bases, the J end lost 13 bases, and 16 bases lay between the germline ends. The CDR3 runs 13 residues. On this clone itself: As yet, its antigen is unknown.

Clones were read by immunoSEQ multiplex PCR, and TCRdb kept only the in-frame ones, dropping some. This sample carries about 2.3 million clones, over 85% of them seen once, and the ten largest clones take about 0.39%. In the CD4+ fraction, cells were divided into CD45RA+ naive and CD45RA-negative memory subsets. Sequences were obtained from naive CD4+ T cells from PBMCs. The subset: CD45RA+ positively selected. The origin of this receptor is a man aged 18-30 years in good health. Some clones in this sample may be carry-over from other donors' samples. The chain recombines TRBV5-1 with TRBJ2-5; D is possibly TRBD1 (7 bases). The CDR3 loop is CASSLAGDSPAYF. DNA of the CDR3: TGCGCCAGCAGCTTGGCGGGGGACAGTCCAGCGTACTTC.